The next 27 T cell receptor beta chains were all read from a single sample in a study of shared T cell receptors in the human thymus. This table comes from immunoSEQ multiplex PCR, and its TCRdb copy is limited to in-frame clones, with some not included. The data hold roughly 710,000 clones, with 70% to 90% observed a single time. This same sample was also part of a study on human thymus T cells.

The material sequenced was thymocytes. Receptor source: a girl in the first two years of life with a congenital heart defect.

The chain employs TRBV7-9 and TRBJ1-1; 7 positions match TRBD1. CDR3 size: 15 residues. Germline CDR1 is SEHNR and CDR2 is FQNEAQ (reference sequence). The V gene end was trimmed by 5 bases and the J gene end by 3 bases; junction bases not matched to a gene: 9. The CDR3: CASSSRQGVDTEAFF. The CDR3 DNA follows: TGTGCCAGCAGCAGCCGACAGGGAGTGGACACTGAAGCTTTCTTT.

CDR3 nucleotide sequence: TGCAGTGCTAGAGCGGGGGGGCAGTTCTTC. Translation: CSARAGGQFF. The rearrangement links TRBV20-1 to TRBJ2-1, with 7 bases fitting TRBD2. Losses at the gene ends were 1 base for V and 12 bases for J; bases not matched to a gene: 0. CDR1 is DFQATT, CDR2 SNEGSKA, per germline (reference sequence). CDR3 length: 10 amino acids.

The sample holds a few counts of this clone. CDR3 loop: CASSRDSYRGYEQYF. The DNA for the CDR3 is TGTGCCAGCAGTCGGGACAGCTACCGGGGCTACGAGCAGTACTTC. The chain joins TRBV28 to TRBJ2-7; 7 nucleotides agree with TRBD1. The CDR3 length is 15 residues. The junction had 10 bases not matched to a gene; V was cut back by 5 bases and J by 3 bases. Per the germline V gene, CDR1 is MDHEN and CDR2 is SYDVKM.

The chain employs TRBV5-1 and TRBJ1-6, with 7 positions matching TRBD1. V lost 4 bases, J lost 12 bases, and 13 bases stayed unmatched. This CDR3 has 15 residues. Germline V lookup: CDR1 SGHRS, CDR2 YFSETQ. Written as DNA, the CDR3 is TGCGCCAGCAGCGTCAAAACAGGGGCGAGGGAACCCCTCCACTTT. It encodes CASSVKTGAREPLHF.

CDR3 sequence: CASSQAGPNGDTQYF. The CDR3 nucleotides are TGCGCCAGCAGCCAGGCGGGACCTAATGGGGATACGCAGTATTTT. The V call is TRBV4-3, the J call TRBJ2-3; maybe TRBD2 (6 bases). CDR1 is LGHNA and CDR2 is YSLEER in the germline V gene. V lost 3 bases, J lost 6 bases, and 16 bases lay in between. There are 15 residues in the CDR3.

The chain combines TRBV5-6 with TRBJ1-6; D is unresolved. CDR3 length equals 13 residues. V lost 2 bases and J lost 8, with 8 bases in between. Looked up from germline, CDR1 is SGHDT and CDR2 is YYEEEE. CDR3 sequence: CASSFSVDSPLHF. CDR3 in DNA: TGTGCCAGCAGCTTTAGCGTAGATTCACCCCTCCACTTT.

The chain links TRBV19 to TRBJ1-2, with D perhaps matching TRBD1 (6 bases). CDR3 length: 15 residues. The V gene lost 3 bases and the J gene lost 5 bases, with 16 bases spanning the gap. Germline V CDR1 and CDR2: LNHDA, SQIVND (reference sequence). The chain's CDR3 is CASSMGSGAWYGYTF. The CDR3 DNA reads TGTGCCAGTAGTATGGGTTCAGGGGCGTGGTATGGCTACACCTTC.

This clone has a single count. This rearrangement joins TRBV7-9 to TRBJ1-1; possibly TRBD1 for D (5 bases). V was pared by 2 bases and J by 1 base, with 14 bases between. Germline assignment: CDR1 SEHNR and CDR2 FQNEAQ (reference sequence). The CDR3 totals 16 residues. DNA of the CDR3: TGTGCCAGCAGCTTAAAGGCGGGGACGGAGAACACTGAAGCTTTCTTT. It specifies CASSLKAGTENTEAFF.

The chain recombines TRBV5-1 with TRBJ1-1; 8 bases are shared with TRBD1. The V and J ends lost 3 bases and 0 bases, in that order; junction bases with no gene match: 7. Germline CDR1 is SGHRS and CDR2 is YFSETQ. CDR3 length equals 16 residues. CDR3 amino acids: CASSSTGGKMNTEAFF. In nucleotides, the CDR3 is TGCGCCAGCAGCTCTACAGGGGGGAAAATGAACACTGAAGCTTTCTTT.

The genes are TRBV5-4 and TRBJ1-1, with 7 bases aligning to TRBD1. Per germline, CDR1 SGHNT and CDR2 YYREEE (reference sequence). The V gene end was trimmed by 5 bases and the J gene end by 0 bases; junction bases not matched to a gene: 4. This CDR3 region has 14 residues. This CDR3 reads CASRPGQMNTEAFF. CDR3 sequence (DNA): TGTGCCAGCAGGCCGGGACAGATGAACACTGAAGCTTTCTTT.

The chain carries TRBV25-1 and TRBJ1-1; D unresolved. The CDR3 is 17 amino acids. Germline loops: CDR1 MGHDK, CDR2 SYGVNS. V lost 0 bases and J 1 base, leaving 15 bases between the germline ends. The DNA of the CDR3 is TGTGCCAGCAGTGAATATATTCGGGGAGGCAGGAACACTGAAGCTTTCTTT. This encodes CASSEYIRGGRNTEAFF.

The table lists this clone with a few counts. J is TRBJ1-1 and V is TRBV19; D might be TRBD1 (6 bases). Germline assignment: CDR1 LNHDA and CDR2 SQIVND (reference sequence). CDR3 length equals 20 residues. Trimming pared 0 bases from V and 0 bases from J, leaving 23 bases between. CDR3 sequence: CASSIEVQGPAYPMNTEAFF. The CDR3, as DNA: TGTGCCAGTAGTATAGAGGTACAGGGACCTGCCTACCCCATGAACACTGAAGCTTTCTTT.

The rearrangement uses TRBV6-5 and TRBJ1-1; no reliable D call. Trimming removed 6 bases at V and 2 bases at J, with 10 bases between. In germline, CDR1 is MNHEY, CDR2 SVGAGI. The CDR3 extends over 13 amino acids. DNA for the CDR3: TGTGCCAGCAGAGCCTATCGCAACACTGAAGCTTTCTTT. Protein: CASRAYRNTEAFF.

The chain carries TRBV5-1 and TRBJ2-3; weak D call: TRBD1 (5 bases). CDR1 is SGHRS, CDR2 YFSETQ, per germline. The CDR3 is 11 amino acids. V was shortened by 4 bases and J by 6 bases, with 6 bases between the two germline ends. CDR3 sequence reads: CASSPGDTQYF. The CDR3 DNA reads as TGCGCCAGCAGCCCAGGGGATACGCAGTATTTT.

The chain combines TRBV9 with TRBJ1-1, with D unresolved. Germline loops: CDR1 SGDLS, CDR2 YYNGEE. V was shortened by 0 bases and J by 0 bases, with 9 bases between the two germline ends. The CDR3 is 15 amino acids. The CDR3 sequence is CASSVVESMNTEAFF. CDR3 bases: TGTGCCAGCAGCGTAGTGGAGAGCATGAACACTGAAGCTTTCTTT. The complete variable domain, with remaining parts taken from reference TRBV9 and TRBJ1-1, reads DSGVTQTPKHLITATGQRVTLRCSPRSGDLSVYWYQQSLDQGLQFLIQYYNGEERAKGNILERFSAQQFPDLHSELNLSSLELGDSALYFCASSVVESMNTEAFFGQGTRLTVV.

The V call is TRBV6-5, the J call TRBJ1-1, with 7 nucleotides matching TRBD1. The CDR3 runs to 15 residues. J lost 3 bases, V lost 1 base, and 5 bases had no gene match. Germline CDR1 MNHEY, CDR2 SVGAGI. CDR3 protein: CASSYLTGKDTEAFF. The CDR3 nucleotides read TGTGCCAGCAGTTACTTGACAGGGAAGGACACTGAAGCTTTCTTT.

The chain has TRBV5-1 and TRBJ1-5, with a tentative D call TRBD1 (6 bases). V lost 0 bases and J 3 bases, leaving 7 bases between the germline ends. Germline V lookup: CDR1 SGHRS, CDR2 YFSETQ. The CDR3 spans 14 residues. CDR3 nucleotides: TGCGCCAGCAGCTTGGGGGACAACAATCAGCCCCAGCATTTT. Protein: CASSLGDNNQPQHF.

This clone was seen a handful of times. The V call is TRBV2, the J call TRBJ1-1, with D maybe TRBD1 (5 bases). The CDR3 is made up of 17 amino acids. CDR1 is SNHLY and CDR2 is FYNNEI in the germline V gene. Trimming took off 8 bases at V and 1 base at J, with 23 bases between the two ends. The DNA of the CDR3 is TGTGCCAGCCATCCCGCGGGGCCCAGCACCCCGAACACTGAAGCTTTCTTT. Translation: CASHPAGPSTPNTEAFF.

This chain joins TRBV5-4 and TRBJ2-5; 7 positions match TRBD1. This CDR3 spans 15 amino acids. V dropped 4 bases and J dropped 0; count of bases not matched to a gene: 6. The germline V gene encodes CDR1 SGHNT and CDR2 YYREEE (reference sequence). CDR3: CASSQRDRDQETQYF. In nucleotides, the CDR3 is TGTGCCAGCAGCCAGAGGGACAGAGACCAAGAGACCCAGTACTTC.

The chain carries TRBV5-1 and TRBJ2-7; TRBD2 aligns across 9 bases. Germline V gene data show CDR1 as SGHRS and CDR2 as YFSETQ. CDR3 length: 18 amino acids. J was trimmed by 0 bases and V by 4 bases; bases with no gene match: 14. The CDR3 DNA is TGCGCCAGCAGCCCCCGGACATGGGCGGGGGGGAGCTCCTACGAGCAGTACTTC. It specifies CASSPRTWAGGSSYEQYF. Using reference TRBV5-1 and TRBJ2-7 for the parts outside the CDR3, the full variable domain is KAGVTQTPRYLIKTRGQQVTLSCSPISGHRSVSWYQQTPGQGLQFLFEYFSETQRNKGNFPGRFSGRQFSNSRSEMNVSTLELGDSALYLCASSPRTWAGGSSYEQYFGPGTRLTVT.

The V gene is TRBV2, the J gene TRBJ1-6; D uncertain. In germline, CDR1 is SNHLY, CDR2 FYNNEI. V lost 3 bases and J 9 bases, leaving 9 bases between the germline ends. This CDR3 is 13 amino acids long. Written as DNA, the CDR3 is TGTGCCAGCAGTGAGAAGCTTCTTTCACCCCTCCACTTT. This sequence encodes CASSEKLLSPLHF.

V is TRBV10-3 and J is TRBJ1-2, with D possibly TRBD1 on 5 matching bases. The CDR3 runs 14 residues. The V end lost 9 bases, the J end lost 8 bases, and 22 bases lay between the germline ends. Germline V CDR1 and CDR2: ENHRY, SYGVKD. The CDR3 DNA follows: TGTGCCATGAAAAGAGTTCAGGGCGGGAGGGGCTACACCTTC. Its translation: CAMKRVQGGRGYTF.

V gene TRBV9 combines with J gene TRBJ2-2, with 10 bases matching TRBD1. Germline V lookup: CDR1 SGDLS, CDR2 YYNGEE. J was trimmed by 3 bases and V by 0 bases; bases with no gene match: 8. The CDR3 is 18 amino acids. CDR3 nucleotide sequence: TGTGCCAGCAGCGTAGGGGGGACAGGGGATAGCGACACCGGGGAGCTGTTTTTT. This codes for CASSVGGTGDSDTGELFF.

The chain uses TRBV5-6 and TRBJ2-7, with D unclear. The V end lost 2 bases, the J end lost 2 bases, and 14 bases lay between the germline ends. CDR1 and CDR2 from the germline V gene are SGHDT and YYEEEE. The CDR3 totals 15 residues. Here the CDR3 reads CASSFTRRRPYEQYF. CDR3 bases: TGTGCCAGCAGCTTTACTCGACGGAGACCCTACGAGCAGTACTTC.

This chain uses TRBV5-6 with TRBJ2-5; D unresolved. The CDR3 runs 19 residues. Germline CDR1 SGHDT, CDR2 YYEEEE. V was cut by 2 bases and J by 1 base, with 24 bases left in between. The CDR3 coding sequence is TGTGCCAGCAGCTTTGCTACCTCTACCCGGCCAGGTCCCCAAGAGACCCAGTACTTC. Protein product: CASSFATSTRPGPQETQYF.

V and J are TRBV6-5 and TRBJ1-2; unclear D gene. Trimming removed 0 bases at V and 5 bases at J, with 7 bases between. Per germline, CDR1 MNHEY and CDR2 SVGAGI. The CDR3 is 13 amino acids. This chain's CDR3 is CASSYSVLYGYTF. CDR3 nucleotides: TGTGCCAGCAGTTACTCCGTTTTGTATGGCTACACCTTC.

The chain joins TRBV28 to TRBJ1-2; 7 bases are a match to TRBD1. V trimming: 6 bases; J trimming: 5 bases; junction bases outside the gene matches: 9. Germline CDR1 reads MDHEN; CDR2 reads SYDVKM. The length of the CDR3 is 14 residues. The CDR3 loop is CASSPTGLTYGYTF. In DNA form, the CDR3 reads TGTGCCAGCAGCCCGACAGGGTTGACATATGGCTACACCTTC.